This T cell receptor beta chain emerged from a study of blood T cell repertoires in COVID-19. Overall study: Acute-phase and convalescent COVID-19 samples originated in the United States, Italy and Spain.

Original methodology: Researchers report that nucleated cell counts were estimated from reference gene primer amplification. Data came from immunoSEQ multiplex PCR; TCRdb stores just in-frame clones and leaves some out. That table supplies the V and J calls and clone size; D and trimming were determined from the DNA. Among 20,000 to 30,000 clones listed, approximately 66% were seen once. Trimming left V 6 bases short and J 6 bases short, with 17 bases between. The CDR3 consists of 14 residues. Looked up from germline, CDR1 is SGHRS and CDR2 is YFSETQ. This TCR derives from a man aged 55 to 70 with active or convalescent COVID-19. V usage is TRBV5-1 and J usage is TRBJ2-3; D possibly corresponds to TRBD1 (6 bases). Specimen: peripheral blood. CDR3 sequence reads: CASTSGDVRDTQYF. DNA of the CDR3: TGCGCCAGCACTTCAGGGGATGTACGTGATACGCAGTATTTT.